Sequencing of this TCR beta chain was carried out in a study of spatial heterogeneity in lung cancer. As to time point: sample taken at primary tumor resection. Unsorted whole RNA of tumor, nontumor lung or frozen PBMC was sequenced. V dropped 2 bases and J dropped 1 base, with 8 bases sitting between them. Germline V gives CDR1 MNHNS, CDR2 SASEGT. This CDR3 spans 15 amino acids. TCRdb redid the calling of the 5' RACE reads with MiXCR, one entry per CDR3 protein. In the table there are some 83,000 distinct CDR3 sequences, roughly 8% of which are singletons. This clonotype was sampled from a male donor with early-stage non-small cell lung cancer. This sequence joins TRBV6-1 and TRBJ2-2; D call uncertain. The source material was PBMCs, sampled at surgery. The CDR3 DNA sequence: TGTGCCAGCAGTGAACAGCGCCGGAACACCGGGGAGCTGTTTTTT. Translation: CASSEQRRNTGELFF.